This T cell receptor beta chain came from a study of blood T cell repertoires in COVID-19. Study at large: The United States, Italy and Spain provided the acute and convalescent COVID-19 samples.

This clone was counted a few times. The CDR3 is made up of 12 amino acids. V lost 3 bases and J lost 9; bases outside the gene matches: 1. Germline CDR1 is MNHNS and CDR2 is SASEGT. Sequencing was performed with immunoSEQ multiplex PCR; in TCRdb, only in-frame clones are kept and a portion is missing. Among about 140,000 clones, approximately 88% were seen once, and the ten largest hold approximately 10%. The sequence was obtained from a man aged 60 to 69 with active or convalescent COVID-19. Sequencing was performed on peripheral blood. The chain combines TRBV6-1 with TRBJ2-1; 8 nucleotides line up with TRBD1. Here the CDR3 DNA reads TGTGCCAGCAGTGACGACAGGGGTGAGCAGTTCTTC. Protein sequence: CASSDDRGEQFF.